A selection of T cell receptor beta chains follows, all from one sample in a study of cytotoxic CD8 clonotypes in ibrutinib-treated CLL. Clones were read by immunoSEQ multiplex PCR, and TCRdb kept only the in-frame ones, dropping some. The table has roughly 330,000 clones, roughly 71% seen once. Sequencing was performed on PBMCs, taken after 36 months of ibrutinib treatment. The receptors originated from a human donor with chronic lymphocytic leukemia. The CDR3 runs from the conserved cysteine through the conserved F or W. A D gene is named only where the DNA matches it firmly. Clone size appears in some rows only: once, few, many, or a class for an expanded clone.

v_call: TRBV10-3
d_call: .
j_call: TRBJ2-7
clone_size: .
cdr3_length: 12
cdr3_nt: TGTGCCATCAGTGAGTCGATGGTGTCACAGTACTTC
cdr3_aa: CAISESMVSQYF

v_call: TRBV29-1
d_call: .
j_call: TRBJ2-3
clone_size: .
cdr3_length: 13
cdr3_nt: TGCAGCGTTGACGGAGTTACGACAGATACGCAGTATTTT
cdr3_aa: CSVDGVTTDTQYF

v_call: TRBV10-2
d_call: TRBD2
j_call: TRBJ2-7
clone_size: .
cdr3_length: 15
cdr3_nt: TGCGCCAGCAGCGACGGCCGACTAGCGGGAGACGAGCAGTACTTC
cdr3_aa: CASSDGRLAGDEQYF

v_call: TRBV7-2
d_call: .
j_call: TRBJ2-7
clone_size: .
cdr3_length: 15
cdr3_nt: TGTGCCAGCAGCAAAGATGGCAGGGCGTCCTACGAGCAGTACTTC
cdr3_aa: CASSKDGRASYEQYF

v_call: TRBV28
d_call: TRBD2
j_call: TRBJ2-3
clone_size: .
cdr3_length: 15
cdr3_nt: TGTGCCAGCAGTACCCTAGCGGGCCGCACAGATACGCAGTATTTT
cdr3_aa: CASSTLAGRTDTQYF

v_call: TRBV4-3
d_call: TRBD2
j_call: TRBJ2-7
clone_size: .
cdr3_length: 16
cdr3_nt: TGCGCCAGCAGCCAAGTTGCTAGCGGGTTAACCTACGAGCAGTACTTC
cdr3_aa: CASSQVASGLTYEQYF

v_call: TRBV21-1
d_call: .
j_call: TRBJ2-5
clone_size: .
cdr3_length: 12
cdr3_nt: TGTGCCAGCAGCAAGGTCCAAGAGACCCAGTACTTC
cdr3_aa: CASSKVQETQYF

v_call: TRBV7-6
d_call: .
j_call: TRBJ1-5
clone_size: .
cdr3_length: 14
cdr3_nt: TGTGCCAGCAGCTTAGGCATGGGGGATCAGCCCCAGCATTTT
cdr3_aa: CASSLGMGDQPQHF

v_call: TRBV28
d_call: TRBD1
j_call: TRBJ2-7
clone_size: .
cdr3_length: 14
cdr3_nt: TGTGCCGCTGCTGGGGGACAGGGGAGCTACGAGCAGTACTTC
cdr3_aa: CAAAGGQGSYEQYF

v_call: TRBV10-3
d_call: TRBD2
j_call: TRBJ2-7
clone_size: .
cdr3_length: 15
cdr3_nt: TGTGCCATCAGGGCGGGACTAGCGGTAACCTACGAGCAGTACTTC
cdr3_aa: CAIRAGLAVTYEQYF

v_call: TRBV29-1
d_call: .
j_call: TRBJ2-7
clone_size: once
cdr3_length: 12
cdr3_nt: TGCAGCGTTGTTCAGGGGACATACGAGCAGTACTTC
cdr3_aa: CSVVQGTYEQYF

v_call: TRBV18
d_call: .
j_call: TRBJ1-5
clone_size: .
cdr3_length: 17
cdr3_nt: TGTGCCAGCTCACCGCGGGAGCGTAGGGGGTGGTATCAGCCCCAGCATTTT
cdr3_aa: CASSPRERRGWYQPQHF

v_call: TRBV27
d_call: .
j_call: TRBJ2-7
clone_size: .
cdr3_length: 14
cdr3_nt: TGTGCCAGCAGCCGAACAGGGAGCTCCTACGAGCAGTACTTC
cdr3_aa: CASSRTGSSYEQYF

v_call: TRBV4-1
d_call: TRBD2
j_call: TRBJ2-1
clone_size: .
cdr3_length: 16
cdr3_nt: TGCGCCAGCAGCCTCCGGTCGAGCGGGACGGGGGATGAGCAGTTCTTC
cdr3_aa: CASSLRSSGTGDEQFF

v_call: TRBV6-5
d_call: TRBD2
j_call: TRBJ2-3
clone_size: .
cdr3_length: 15
cdr3_nt: TGTGCCAGCAGATCGGGACTAGCGAGACCAGATACGCAGTATTTT
cdr3_aa: CASRSGLARPDTQYF

v_call: TRBV2
d_call: .
j_call: TRBJ1-2
clone_size: once
cdr3_length: 13
cdr3_nt: TGTGCCAGCAGGTATCTCAGGGTTGATGGCTACACCTTC
cdr3_aa: CASRYLRVDGYTF

v_call: TRBV7-3
d_call: .
j_call: TRBJ2-2
clone_size: .
cdr3_length: 13
cdr3_nt: TGTGCCAGCAGCTCCCTGAACACCGGGGAGCTGTTTTTT
cdr3_aa: CASSSLNTGELFF

v_call: TRBV14
d_call: .
j_call: TRBJ2-7
clone_size: many
cdr3_length: 14
cdr3_nt: TGTGCCAGCAGCCAAGTGGCAGGGTCCCCGCATCTGTACTTC
cdr3_aa: CASSQVAGSPHLYF

v_call: TRBV4-1
d_call: TRBD1
j_call: TRBJ2-7
clone_size: .
cdr3_length: 14
cdr3_nt: TGCGCCAGCAGCGTAAGGGACAGGAGCTACGAGCAGTACTTC
cdr3_aa: CASSVRDRSYEQYF

v_call: TRBV4-3
d_call: .
j_call: TRBJ2-5
clone_size: .
cdr3_length: 16
cdr3_nt: TGCGCCAGCAGCCAAGTACATTCCGGGGGCCGGGAGACCCAGTACTTC
cdr3_aa: CASSQVHSGGRETQYF

v_call: TRBV21-1
d_call: .
j_call: TRBJ1-1
clone_size: .
cdr3_length: 10
cdr3_nt: TGTGCCAGCCGAAACACTGAAGCTTTCTTT
cdr3_aa: CASRNTEAFF